The T cell receptor (beta chain) described here comes from a study of T-cell memory formation after mild COVID-19. Overall study context: TCR clusters largely stayed donor specific. Regarding the study as a whole: Pre-infection memory contained some responding clones, which suggested that cross-reactive memory had joined. What remained unconfirmed was the SARS-CoV-2 specificity of second-wave clones peaking on day 37.

The germline V and J ends were trimmed by 4 bases and 1 base, with 11 bases remaining between them. This CDR3 is 15 amino acids long. Germline loops: CDR1 MGHRA, CDR2 YSYEKL. With regard to this clonotype: Its antigen remains unknown.

One entry per CDR3 protein, called by TCRdb with MiXCR from the 5' RACE reads. The data show under 300,000 distinct CDR3 sequences, with 8% to 9.5% seen just once and around 21% held by the top ten. This chain uses TRBV4-1 with TRBJ1-5; a weak D match, TRBD1 (5 bases). Specimen: PBMCs or a T cell subset sorted from them (not recorded which). The receptor comes from a man younger than 35 who had mild COVID-19 (a few samples of this study predate the infection). Cell type and time point are not known. The CDR3: CASSPLGESNQPQHF. DNA for the CDR3: TGCGCCAGCAGCCCCTTGGGGGAAAGCAATCAGCCCCAGCATTTT.